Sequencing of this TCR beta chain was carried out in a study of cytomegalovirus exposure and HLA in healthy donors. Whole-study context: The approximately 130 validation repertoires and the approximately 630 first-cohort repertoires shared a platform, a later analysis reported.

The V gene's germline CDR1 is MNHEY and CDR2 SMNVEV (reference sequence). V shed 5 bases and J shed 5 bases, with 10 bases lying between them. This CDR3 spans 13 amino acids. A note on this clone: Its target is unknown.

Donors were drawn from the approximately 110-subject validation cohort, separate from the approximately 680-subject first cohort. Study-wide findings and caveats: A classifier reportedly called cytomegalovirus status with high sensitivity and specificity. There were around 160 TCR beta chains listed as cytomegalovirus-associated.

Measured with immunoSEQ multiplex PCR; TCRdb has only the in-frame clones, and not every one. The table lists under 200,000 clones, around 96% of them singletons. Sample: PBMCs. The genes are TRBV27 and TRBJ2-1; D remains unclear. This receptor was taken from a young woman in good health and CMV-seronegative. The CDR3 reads CASSTRLHNEQFF. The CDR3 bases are TGTGCCAGCAGTACCAGGCTCCACAATGAGCAGTTCTTC.